The sequence of this TCR beta chain was determined in a study of T cell responses to AZD1222 COVID-19 vaccine. Germline values: CDR1 SGHKS, CDR2 YYEKEE (reference sequence). The CDR3 length is 12 residues. V lost 0 bases and J 2 bases, leaving 3 bases between the germline ends. The table came from immunoSEQ multiplex PCR; TCRdb's copy has only in-frame clones and leaves some out. This table has about 100,000 clones, about 90% appearing once. The sequence derives from an adult in good health. The chain uses TRBV5-5 and TRBJ2-7; D not resolved. The sequencing here drew on peripheral blood, taken on day 0 of MenACWY control vaccination. The CDR3 nucleotides read TGTGCCAGCAGCTTGGATGCCTACGAGCAGTACTTC. Residues: CASSLDAYEQYF.